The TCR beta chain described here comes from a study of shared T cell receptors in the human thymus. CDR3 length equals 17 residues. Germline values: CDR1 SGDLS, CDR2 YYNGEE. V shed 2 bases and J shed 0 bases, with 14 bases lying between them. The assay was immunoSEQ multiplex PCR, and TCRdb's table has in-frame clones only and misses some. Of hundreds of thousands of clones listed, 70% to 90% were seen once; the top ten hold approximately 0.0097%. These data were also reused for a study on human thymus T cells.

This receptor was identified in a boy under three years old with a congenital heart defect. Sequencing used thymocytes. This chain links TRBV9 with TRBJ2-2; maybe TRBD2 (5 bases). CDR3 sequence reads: CASSVDSGDTNTGELFF. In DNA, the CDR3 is TGTGCCAGCAGCGTGGATTCCGGGGATACGAACACCGGGGAGCTGTTTTTT. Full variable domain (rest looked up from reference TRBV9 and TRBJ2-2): DSGVTQTPKHLITATGQRVTLRCSPRSGDLSVYWYQQSLDQGLQFLIQYYNGEERAKGNILERFSAQQFPDLHSELNLSSLELGDSALYFCASSVDSGDTNTGELFFGEGSRLTVL.